The entry below gives a single T cell receptor beta chain sequence along with its context. Its antigen is undetermined. The CDR3 spans 16 residues. Per germline, CDR1 SGHTA and CDR2 FQGTGA. V dropped 4 bases and J dropped 0 bases, with 12 bases sitting between them. Assay: immunoSEQ multiplex PCR; the TCRdb copy retains only in-frame clones and omits some. Among 90,000 to 120,000 clones listed, more than 80% were seen once. These data come from a study of T cell responses to AZD1222 COVID-19 vaccine. Study overall: Second doses at about 4 or about 12 weeks were pooled. The study, taken as a whole, reports: Targeting of unmutated variant regions was reportedly seen in nearly half of spike-specific TCRs. Seropositive at baseline were only six AZD1222 recipients. Most donors were white British, females outnumbered males, and clonal diversity was possibly underestimated.

The chain is built from TRBV7-3 and TRBJ2-2; D possibly matches TRBD1 or TRBD2 (5 bases each). The clonotype originates from an adult in good health. Specimen: peripheral blood, collected on day 0 of AZD1222 vaccination. Written as DNA, the CDR3 is TGTGCCAGCAGCTCCCAGGGAGTCCCGAACACCGGGGAGCTGTTTTTT. Amino acids: CASSSQGVPNTGELFF.